These T cell receptor beta chains were read from a single sample in a study of vaccination and CD4 T cells after COVID-19. TCRdb ran MiXCR on the PCR reads and lists one entry per CDR3 protein. This table holds around 10,000 distinct CDR3 sequences, roughly 40% found once. Their antigens are not known. The sequenced sample was CD4+ T cells from blood, cultured in vitro. The receptors derive from a human donor who had recovered from COVID-19. CDR3s include the opening cysteine and the closing phenylalanine or tryptophan. The order of the fields is V gene, D gene, J gene, clone size, CDR3 DNA, CDR3 protein. The D gene is left open where the match is weak. Clone size is given for some rows only: seen once, a few or many times, or a class if the clone is expanded.

V: TRBV7-2; D: TRBD1; J: TRBJ1-2; size: NA; DNA: TGTGCCAGCAGCTCCGGGACAGGGAACTATGGCTACACCTTC; CDR3: CASSSGTGNYGYTF
V: TRBV7-2; D: NA; J: TRBJ1-3; size: NA; DNA: TGTGCCAGCAGCTTAGCGATCGGGGCAGGGGTATCTGGAAACACCATATATTTT; CDR3: CASSLAIGAGVSGNTIYF
V: TRBV4-1; D: NA; J: TRBJ1-2; size: NA; DNA: TGCGCCAGCAGCCAATCCCGTTCCCCCCCGAATCAAAACTATGGCTACACCTTC; CDR3: CASSQSRSPPNQNYGYTF
V: TRBV6-5; D: TRBD1; J: TRBJ1-2; size: few; DNA: TGTGCCAGCAGTTACCGGGACAGGGGCTATGGCTACACCTTC; CDR3: CASSYRDRGYGYTF
V: TRBV27; D: NA; J: TRBJ1-1; size: few; DNA: TGTGCCAGCAGTTTTAGTAGTTGGGGCCGGGGGAACACTGAAGCTTTCTTT; CDR3: CASSFSSWGRGNTEAFF
V: TRBV7-9; D: NA; J: TRBJ1-2; size: few; DNA: TGTGCCAGCAGCCACCTGGAACACCTCTATGGCTACACCTTC; CDR3: CASSHLEHLYGYTF
V: TRBV6-1; D: NA; J: TRBJ2-1; size: NA; DNA: TGTGCCAGCAGTGAAGGACAGCTCTCCTACAATGAGCAGTTCTTC; CDR3: CASSEGQLSYNEQFF
V: TRBV7-8; D: TRBD2; J: TRBJ2-5; size: NA; DNA: TGTGCCAGCAGCCCGGGGACTAGCGGGGGGCTGGAGACCCAGTACTTC; CDR3: CASSPGTSGGLETQYF
V: TRBV5-8; D: NA; J: TRBJ2-7; size: few; DNA: TGTGCCAGCAGCCAGGACCGAGCCTACGAGCAGTACTTC; CDR3: CASSQDRAYEQYF
V: TRBV7-7; D: NA; J: TRBJ2-2; size: medium-sized; DNA: TGTGCTAGCAGCCCGGGACGGTTAGTGCGGCCCGGGGAGCTGTTTTTT; CDR3: CASSPGRLVRPGELFF
V: TRBV7-6; D: TRBD1; J: TRBJ2-2; size: NA; DNA: TGTGCCAGCAGCTTGACAGGGATGGGAAACACCGGGGAGCTGTTTTTT; CDR3: CASSLTGMGNTGELFF
V: TRBV30; D: TRBD1; J: TRBJ2-1; size: few; DNA: TGTGCCTGGAGTGGTGGGCAGGGGGCCTACAATGAGCAGTTCTTC; CDR3: CAWSGGQGAYNEQFF
V: TRBV2; D: NA; J: TRBJ1-5; size: NA; DNA: TGTGCCAGCAGTGAAGGGTGGGGGCCCCAGCATTTT; CDR3: CASSEGWGPQHF
V: TRBV20-1; D: NA; J: TRBJ2-2; size: few; DNA: TGCAGTGCTGGACCTGACCTTAACACCGGGGAGCTGTTTTTT; CDR3: CSAGPDLNTGELFF
V: TRBV2; D: NA; J: TRBJ1-5; size: NA; DNA: TGTGCCAGCAAGGAGGAGGGAGGTCAGCCCCAGCATTTT; CDR3: CASKEEGGQPQHF
V: TRBV5-1; D: NA; J: TRBJ2-2; size: NA; DNA: TGCGCCAGCTCCGGGGGCATCGCGAACACCGGGGAGCTGTTTTTT; CDR3: CASSGGIANTGELFF
V: TRBV6-5; D: NA; J: TRBJ1-1; size: few; DNA: TGTGCCAGCAGTTACTATGGGGGAAACACTGAAGCTTTCTTT; CDR3: CASSYYGGNTEAFF
V: TRBV7-9; D: NA; J: TRBJ1-2; size: few; DNA: TGTGCCAGCAGCTTAGAGAGGACCCGAGGAGGTGGCTACACCTTC; CDR3: CASSLERTRGGGYTF
V: TRBV7-6; D: NA; J: TRBJ1-1; size: NA; DNA: TGTGCCAGCAGCCGAGGGGATAAGAACACTGAAGCTTTCTTT; CDR3: CASSRGDKNTEAFF
V: TRBV20-1; D: NA; J: TRBJ1-1; size: once; DNA: TGCAGTGCTCCCCGAGGAGAGAACACTGAAGCTTTCTTT; CDR3: CSAPRGENTEAFF
V: TRBV6-1; D: NA; J: TRBJ2-7; size: NA; DNA: TGTGCCAGCAGTGAAGCGCGCCAGGGGATGAGCGAGCAGTACTTC; CDR3: CASSEARQGMSEQYF